Listed below are T cell receptor beta chains from one sample, sequenced in a study of blood T cell repertoires in COVID-19. Libraries were prepared by immunoSEQ multiplex PCR; TCRdb keeps only in-frame clonotypes and omits some of them. The repertoire holds about 140,000 clones, with roughly 87% as singletons. Sequencing was performed on peripheral blood. Source of these receptors: a woman between 50 and 59 years old with acute or convalescent COVID-19. Both conserved end residues are part of each CDR3. The D gene is left open where the match is weak. Some rows have no size entry. The others give once, few or many, or a class for an expanded clone.

D: TRBD1
V: TRBV3-1/TRBV3-2
J: TRBJ1-6
size: NA
CDR3: CASSRGQGRSPLHF
DNA: TGTGCCAGCAGCCGCGGACAGGGACGCTCACCCCTCCACTTT

D: NA
V: TRBV7-9
J: TRBJ1-1
size: NA
CDR3: CASSSQTGLTLEAFF
DNA: TGTGCCAGCAGCTCCCAGACAGGCCTCACCCTTGAAGCTTTCTTT

D: TRBD1
V: TRBV3-1/TRBV3-2
J: TRBJ2-7
size: NA
CDR3: CASRRDRGPEQYF
DNA: TGTGCCAGCAGAAGGGACAGGGGTCCCGAGCAGTACTTC

D: TRBD2
V: TRBV15
J: TRBJ2-1
size: NA
CDR3: CATSSRVAGGHYNEQFF
DNA: TGTGCCACCAGCAGCCGGGTAGCGGGAGGCCACTACAATGAGCAGTTCTTC

D: NA
V: TRBV7-6
J: TRBJ2-1
size: NA
CDR3: CASSLAMNEQFF
DNA: TGTGCCAGCAGTCTAGCGATGAATGAGCAGTTCTTC

D: TRBD2
V: TRBV9
J: TRBJ2-3
size: NA
CDR3: CASSAGRVRNTDTQYF
DNA: TGTGCCAGCAGCGCGGGGAGGGTTAGGAACACAGATACGCAGTATTTT

D: NA
V: TRBV18
J: TRBJ1-5
size: NA
CDR3: CASSRAGGVSNQPQHF
DNA: TGTGCCAGCTCACGGGCGGGGGGCGTATCCAATCAGCCCCAGCATTTT

D: NA
V: TRBV30
J: TRBJ1-3
size: once
CDR3: CAWSRRYSGNTIYF
DNA: TGTGCCTGGAGTAGGCGGTACTCTGGAAACACCATATATTTT

D: TRBD2
V: TRBV9
J: TRBJ2-4
size: NA
CDR3: CASSPGGGVAKNIQYF
DNA: TGTGCCAGCAGCCCCGGGGGGGGAGTAGCCAAAAACATTCAGTACTTC

D: NA
V: TRBV19
J: TRBJ1-5
size: NA
CDR3: CASSLPQQAQPQHF
DNA: TGTGCCAGTAGCCTACCGCAACAGGCGCAGCCCCAGCATTTT

D: NA
V: TRBV13
J: TRBJ2-6
size: NA
CDR3: CASSLPYPGANVLTF
DNA: TGTGCCAGCAGCCTCCCGTATCCTGGGGCCAACGTCCTGACTTTC

D: NA
V: TRBV2
J: TRBJ2-7
size: NA
CDR3: CASSGEGRTSYEQYF
DNA: TGTGCCAGCAGTGGAGAGGGCAGAACCTCCTACGAGCAGTACTTC

D: TRBD1
V: TRBV19
J: TRBJ2-4
size: NA
CDR3: CASRDRGYPYAKNIQYF
DNA: TGTGCCAGCCGGGACAGGGGATACCCTTATGCCAAAAACATTCAGTACTTC

D: NA
V: TRBV30
J: TRBJ1-4
size: NA
CDR3: CAWSQTTNEKLFF
DNA: TGTGCCTGGAGTCAGACAACTAATGAAAAACTGTTTTTT

D: NA
V: TRBV5-1
J: TRBJ1-1
size: NA
CDR3: CASSSGSEAFF
DNA: TGCGCCAGCAGTTCCGGGAGTGAAGCTTTCTTT

D: TRBD2
V: TRBV3-1/TRBV3-2
J: TRBJ2-2
size: NA
CDR3: CASSQLAGAGELFF
DNA: TGTGCCAGCAGCCAATTAGCGGGAGCCGGGGAGCTGTTTTTT

D: TRBD1
V: TRBV19
J: TRBJ2-5
size: NA
CDR3: CASSRGTAQETQYF
DNA: TGTGCCAGTAGTAGGGGGACAGCCCAAGAGACCCAGTACTTC

D: NA
V: TRBV3-1/TRBV3-2
J: TRBJ2-1
size: NA
CDR3: CASSHNRIPDNEQFF
DNA: TGTGCCAGCAGCCACAACAGAATTCCGGACAATGAGCAGTTCTTC

D: NA
V: TRBV11-1
J: TRBJ2-5
size: once
CDR3: CASSLVRVLETQYF
DNA: TGTGCCAGCAGCTTAGTCAGGGTTTTGGAGACCCAGTACTTC

D: TRBD2
V: TRBV13
J: TRBJ2-5
size: NA
CDR3: CASSLLAGETQYF
DNA: TGTGCCAGCAGCTTACTAGCGGGGGAGACCCAGTACTTC

D: NA
V: TRBV3-1/TRBV3-2
J: TRBJ2-2
size: NA
CDR3: CASSQDSSRANTGELFF
DNA: TGTGCCAGCAGCCAAGATAGCAGCAGGGCGAACACCGGGGAGCTGTTTTTT

D: TRBD1
V: TRBV7-9
J: TRBJ1-1
size: NA
CDR3: CASSSRDRPNTEAFF
DNA: TGTGCCAGCAGCTCCCGGGACAGGCCCAACACTGAAGCTTTCTTT

D: TRBD1
V: TRBV5-1
J: TRBJ1-1
size: NA
CDR3: CASSLGTGVNEAFF
DNA: TGCGCCAGCAGCCTCGGGACAGGGGTAAATGAAGCTTTCTTT

D: TRBD1
V: TRBV5-1
J: TRBJ1-2
size: NA
CDR3: CASSPVTGSIDGYTF
DNA: TGCGCCAGCAGCCCAGTGACAGGGAGTATCGATGGCTACACCTTC

D: NA
V: TRBV7-9
J: TRBJ1-2
size: NA
CDR3: CASSSLYGYTF
DNA: TGTGCCAGCAGCTCCCTCTATGGCTACACCTTC

D: TRBD2
V: TRBV19
J: TRBJ2-3
size: NA
CDR3: CASSITTSGANTDTQYF
DNA: TGTGCCAGTAGTATAACCACTAGCGGGGCTAACACAGATACGCAGTATTTT

D: NA
V: TRBV30
J: TRBJ1-1
size: NA
CDR3: CAWSLGTTGRTEAFF
DNA: TGTGCCTGGAGTCTAGGGACAACAGGGAGAACTGAAGCTTTCTTT

D: TRBD1
V: TRBV7-2
J: TRBJ2-3
size: NA
CDR3: CASSLDRGHTDTQYF
DNA: TGTGCCAGCAGCTTGGACAGGGGGCACACAGATACGCAGTATTTT

D: TRBD1
V: TRBV29-1
J: TRBJ1-3
size: NA
CDR3: CSVGGQGARGNTIYF
DNA: TGCAGCGTCGGGGGACAGGGGGCGAGGGGAAACACCATATATTTT

D: NA
V: TRBV28
J: TRBJ1-2
size: NA
CDR3: CASSLSGNNYGYTF
DNA: TGTGCCAGCAGTTTATCAGGGAATAACTATGGCTACACCTTC

D: NA
V: TRBV19
J: TRBJ1-2
size: NA
CDR3: CASSPEVTRDYYGYTF
DNA: TGTGCCAGTAGTCCCGAAGTAACCAGGGACTACTATGGCTACACCTTC

D: TRBD2
V: TRBV7-3
J: TRBJ2-1
size: NA
CDR3: CASSSRGTSGGSSYNEQFF
DNA: TGTGCCAGCAGCTCTCGTGGGACTAGCGGGGGTAGCTCCTACAATGAGCAGTTCTTC

D: TRBD2
V: TRBV5-1
J: TRBJ2-3
size: NA
CDR3: CASSGGTSPTDTQYF
DNA: TGCGCCAGCAGCGGCGGGACTAGCCCCACAGATACGCAGTATTTT

D: TRBD2
V: TRBV5-1
J: TRBJ2-3
size: NA
CDR3: CASSGDSGDGDTQYF
DNA: TGCGCCAGCAGCGGCGATAGCGGGGATGGGGATACGCAGTATTTT

D: TRBD2
V: TRBV3-1/TRBV3-2
J: TRBJ2-1
size: NA
CDR3: CASSLIRAGGHNEQFF
DNA: TGTGCCAGCAGCCTCATAAGAGCGGGGGGGCACAATGAGCAGTTCTTC

D: NA
V: TRBV27
J: TRBJ2-1
size: NA
CDR3: CASSLLENSGNEQFF
DNA: TGTGCCAGCAGTTTATTAGAGAATTCTGGCAATGAGCAGTTCTTC

D: NA
V: TRBV7-2
J: TRBJ1-5
size: NA
CDR3: CASSPPTGQPQHF
DNA: TGTGCCAGCAGCCCTCCAACGGGTCAGCCCCAGCATTTT

D: TRBD1
V: TRBV24-1
J: TRBJ2-3
size: NA
CDR3: CATSDPRTGGTDTQYF
DNA: TGTGCCACCAGTGATCCTCGGACAGGGGGTACAGATACGCAGTATTTT

D: NA
V: TRBV27
J: TRBJ1-2
size: NA
CDR3: CASSLSPTARYGYTF
DNA: TGTGCCAGCAGTTTATCTCCAACAGCACGCTATGGCTACACCTTC

D: TRBD1
V: TRBV30
J: TRBJ2-7
size: NA
CDR3: CAWRTGGVYEQYF
DNA: TGTGCCTGGAGGACAGGGGGCGTCTACGAGCAGTACTTC

D: TRBD2
V: TRBV7-3
J: TRBJ2-1
size: many
CDR3: CASSFTHGLAGGGSYNEQFF
DNA: TGTGCCAGCAGCTTCACCCACGGACTAGCGGGGGGGGGAAGTTACAATGAGCAGTTCTTC

D: NA
V: TRBV10-2
J: TRBJ2-2
size: NA
CDR3: CASSGPRGRGGNTGELFF
DNA: TGCGCCAGCAGTGGACCCAGGGGGCGGGGGGGCAACACCGGGGAGCTGTTTTTT

D: TRBD1
V: TRBV6-5
J: TRBJ2-7
size: NA
CDR3: CASSYSTGLGYEQYF
DNA: TGTGCCAGCAGTTACTCGACAGGGTTGGGCTACGAGCAGTACTTC

D: NA
V: TRBV9
J: TRBJ1-2
size: NA
CDR3: CASSVAPRTAIYGYTF
DNA: TGTGCCAGCAGCGTAGCTCCTCGGACAGCCATCTATGGCTACACCTTC

D: NA
V: TRBV25-1
J: TRBJ2-1
size: NA
CDR3: CASSGWADRHEQFF
DNA: TGTGCCAGCAGTGGCTGGGCCGATCGCCATGAGCAGTTCTTC

D: TRBD1
V: TRBV24-1
J: TRBJ2-3
size: NA
CDR3: CATSDTGGSADTQYF
DNA: TGTGCCACCAGTGATACAGGGGGGAGTGCAGATACGCAGTATTTT

D: NA
V: TRBV12-5
J: TRBJ1-1
size: few
CDR3: CASGQVQAEAFF
DNA: TGTGCTAGTGGCCAAGTACAGGCTGAAGCTTTCTTT

D: NA
V: TRBV4-1
J: TRBJ2-1
size: NA
CDR3: CASSFSLSPSEQFF
DNA: TGCGCCAGCAGCTTCTCTCTTAGCCCTTCGGAGCAGTTCTTC

D: NA
V: TRBV18
J: TRBJ2-1
size: NA
CDR3: CASSPDDFYNEQFF
DNA: TGTGCCAGCTCACCTGACGACTTTTACAATGAGCAGTTCTTC

D: TRBD1
V: TRBV5-1
J: TRBJ1-1
size: once
CDR3: CASSGGQGVRTEAFF
DNA: TGCGCCAGCAGCGGGGGACAGGGTGTACGAACTGAAGCTTTCTTT

D: TRBD1
V: TRBV5-1
J: TRBJ1-2
size: NA
CDR3: CASSLGQGAPGYTF
DNA: TGCGCCAGCAGCTTGGGACAGGGGGCCCCTGGCTACACCTTC

D: NA
V: TRBV7-3
J: TRBJ1-1
size: NA
CDR3: CASSITGQPPLNTEAFF
DNA: TGTGCCAGCAGCATCACAGGGCAACCTCCCTTAAACACTGAAGCTTTCTTT

D: NA
V: TRBV3-1/TRBV3-2
J: TRBJ2-2
size: NA
CDR3: CASSQRGTTGELFF
DNA: TGTGCCAGCAGCCAACGGGGGACCACCGGGGAGCTGTTTTTT

D: TRBD1
V: TRBV30
J: TRBJ1-2
size: NA
CDR3: CAWSVRPGTGLGGYTF
DNA: TGTGCCTGGAGTGTACGACCAGGGACAGGTTTGGGAGGCTACACCTTC

D: TRBD1
V: TRBV7-6
J: TRBJ2-1
size: NA
CDR3: CASSFGTGRNNEQFF
DNA: TGTGCCAGCAGCTTTGGGACAGGCCGTAACAATGAGCAGTTCTTC

D: TRBD1
V: TRBV6-5
J: TRBJ1-4
size: NA
CDR3: CASTMGQGTEKLFF
DNA: TGTGCCAGCACAATGGGACAGGGGACTGAAAAACTGTTTTTT

D: NA
V: TRBV11-2
J: TRBJ2-5
size: NA
CDR3: CASSLTLDFGETQYF
DNA: TGTGCCAGCAGTTTAACCTTGGACTTCGGGGAGACCCAGTACTTC

D: NA
V: TRBV5-1
J: TRBJ2-1
size: NA
CDR3: CASSFLNEQFF
DNA: TGCGCCAGCAGCTTCCTCAATGAGCAGTTCTTC

D: TRBD2
V: TRBV7-9
J: TRBJ2-7
size: NA
CDR3: CASSPPSGTSYEQYF
DNA: TGTGCCAGCAGCCCCCCCAGCGGGACCTCCTACGAGCAGTACTTC